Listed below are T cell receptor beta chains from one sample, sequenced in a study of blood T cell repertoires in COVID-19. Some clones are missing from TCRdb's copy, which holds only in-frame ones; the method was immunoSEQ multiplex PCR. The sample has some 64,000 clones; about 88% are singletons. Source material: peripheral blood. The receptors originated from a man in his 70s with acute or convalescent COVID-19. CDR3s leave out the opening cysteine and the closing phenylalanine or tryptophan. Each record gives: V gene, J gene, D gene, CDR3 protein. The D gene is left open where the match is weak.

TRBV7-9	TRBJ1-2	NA	ASSRGPNYGYT
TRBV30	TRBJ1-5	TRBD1	AWSVGLRSGGNPQH
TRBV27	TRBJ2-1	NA	ASMTMTGDSHRKQF
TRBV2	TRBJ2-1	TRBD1	ASRPGTGGTNEQF
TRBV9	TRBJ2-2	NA	ASSPYTGELF
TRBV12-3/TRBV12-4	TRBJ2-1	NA	ASRPGYNEQF
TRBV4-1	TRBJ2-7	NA	ASSQVPWRNTYEQY
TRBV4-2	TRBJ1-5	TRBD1	ASSQEATGYRGRIMQPQH
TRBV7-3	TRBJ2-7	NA	ASSFGHGSEQY
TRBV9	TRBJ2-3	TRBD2	ASSVSGDERDTQY
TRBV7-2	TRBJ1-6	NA	ASSRVLSSYNSPLH
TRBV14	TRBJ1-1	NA	ASSQLEFTGHLNTEAF
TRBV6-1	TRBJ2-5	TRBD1	ASSERGGRETQY